This record looks at one T cell receptor (beta chain) sequence and its context. Its matching antigen is unknown. This sample was taken from a study of blood T cells in healthy people across ages. A second roughly 6 to 12 cycle PCR used barcoded and J-beta primers. TCRdb re-called the 5' RACE reads with MiXCR, one entry per CDR3 protein. The sample shows hundreds of thousands of distinct CDR3 sequences, around 28% of them seen only once. Germline V gene lookup returns CDR1 DFQATT and CDR2 SNEGSKA (reference sequence). Between the trimmed V and J ends, which lost 4 bases and 7 bases, there was a span of 16 bases. The CDR3 length is 14 residues. Study-wide findings and caveats: Naive and antigen-experienced cells were not separated, limiting conclusive comparison. It was held that the diversity estimates obtained from one million T cells were underestimates. Older age coincided with a roughly linear decline in TCR beta diversity per million T cells.

J is TRBJ1-4 and V is TRBV20-1; D gene uncertain. Input material: blood. The receptor was isolated from a woman aged 80 or over in good health. The CDR3 is CSATGSASFEKLFF. CDR3 in DNA: TGCAGTGCTACCGGATCAGCCTCTTTTGAAAAACTGTTTTTT.